The rows below give T cell receptor beta chains drawn from one sample of a study of spatial heterogeneity in lung cancer. Each CDR3 protein gets one entry after TCRdb re-called the 5' RACE reads with MiXCR. The sample includes approximately 100,000 distinct CDR3 sequences, 15% to 20% of them seen just once. The input for sequencing was PBMCs, taken at follow-up. The receptors derive from a male donor with early-stage non-small cell lung cancer. The CDR3 runs from the conserved cysteine through the conserved F or W. The order of the fields is V gene, clone size, CDR3 protein. Rows may omit the clone size; those that give it use once, few, many or a size class.

>TRBV7-8|NA
CASSLFRNNEQFF
>TRBV27|few
CAIKRQGGSDPSYNEQFF
>TRBV29-1|NA
CSGTLGWNYGYTF
>TRBV18|few
CASSPPQGMGTDTQYF
>TRBV23-1|many
CASPRRMKETQYF
>TRBV20-1|NA
CSARDVERGYEQYF
>TRBV19|few
CASTGQGAGEQYF
>TRBV5-6|few
CASSLSGLRGSEQYF
>TRBV20-1|few
CSAPHGQEDTQYF
>TRBV27|NA
CASSPRDRGNIQYF
>TRBV30|few
CAWRWSAFEAFF
>TRBV6-6|NA
CASSSRGPYEQYF
>TRBV10-2|NA
CASGTSGGAETQYF
>TRBV7-2|few
CASRTGNSNQPQHF
>TRBV2|NA
CASSPRANTGELFF